This T cell receptor (beta chain) was obtained from a study of cytomegalovirus exposure and HLA in healthy donors (dated by TCRdb to 2016 to 2017). For context, the study as a whole: According to a later analysis, the 100 to 150 validation repertoires were produced on the same platform as the approximately 690 repertoires of the first cohort. The study aimed to test whether cataloging public T cell receptors could reveal signatures of past pathogen exposure. A separate validation cohort of about 110 different subjects was used in addition to the roughly 720-subject first cohort. High-throughput TCR immunosequencing, statistical association of individual TCRs with disease status, and machine learning were combined to predict cytomegalovirus infection status.

The donors belonged to the validation cohort of over a hundred subjects, which was separate from the roughly 670-subject first cohort. Concerning this clone itself: The antigen it recognizes is unknown. Base qualities are missing; no much larger clone stands one base away. The same CDR3 arises from other DNA sequences in this sample as well.

The trim is 0 bases for V and 3 bases for J, with a gap of 2 bases between the germline ends. According to the germline V gene, CDR1 reads SGHTA and CDR2 reads FQGNSA. The CDR3 starts with the cysteine, ends with the phenylalanine, and has 12 residues. CDR3 DNA is the only sequence kept; it has 36 bases, read in frame from the first base. Libraries were prepared through the immunoSEQ multiplex PCR assay. The authors' analysis ran thus. A statistical classification framework was built for diagnosing cytomegalovirus status from the catalog of TCR beta chain sequences. TCRdb took over this immuneACCESS table, retaining in-frame rearrangements with V and J assigned. Such tables are incomplete; in checked studies, under half of the missing clones stem from an unresolved V gene, and the remainder is unexplained. The V and J calls and clone size are taken from that table; D and trimming were inferred from the DNA. Across this sample there are roughly 330,000 clones, with roughly nine tenths seen only once. The biggest ten clones account for more than 0.9% of the sample.

Broad study findings and their caveats: Three of the identified cytomegalovirus-associated TCR beta chains were confirmed in vitro to be specific for cytomegalovirus antigens. Across donors, most TCR sequences were observed very rarely, whereas some public TCRs were present in many individuals. According to the authors, the approach could potentially be generalized to other disease states and immunological phenotypes. The study listed 164 TCR beta chains as associated with cytomegalovirus. Cytomegalovirus status was reported to be diagnosed by the classifier with high specificity and sensitivity in both the original and validation cohorts. The validation cohort had no HLA typing available for a later analysis, so co-occurrence within that cohort was assessed over all 130 or so repertoires. In a later analysis, TCRs clustered in the first cohort were found to also tend to co-occur in the roughly 110 validation repertoires, with 94% of cluster scores above 0.

The rearrangement joined TRBV7-2 to TRBJ1-2; the D gene is not confidently resolved. Sequencing was done on a sample of PBMCs. The sequence derives from a woman in her thirties in good health and CMV-seropositive. The CDR3 reads CASSLADYGYTF. The DNA sequence is as follows: TGTGCCAGCAGCTTAGCAGACTATGGCTACACCTTC. Reference TRBV7-2 and TRBJ1-2 proteins supply the regions before and after the CDR3; the full variable domain is: GAGVSQSPSNKVTEKGKDVELRCDPISGHTALYWYRQSLGQGLEFLIYFQGNSAPDKSGLPSDRFSAERTGGSVSTLTIQRTQQEDSAVYLCASSLADYGYTFGSGTRLTVV.